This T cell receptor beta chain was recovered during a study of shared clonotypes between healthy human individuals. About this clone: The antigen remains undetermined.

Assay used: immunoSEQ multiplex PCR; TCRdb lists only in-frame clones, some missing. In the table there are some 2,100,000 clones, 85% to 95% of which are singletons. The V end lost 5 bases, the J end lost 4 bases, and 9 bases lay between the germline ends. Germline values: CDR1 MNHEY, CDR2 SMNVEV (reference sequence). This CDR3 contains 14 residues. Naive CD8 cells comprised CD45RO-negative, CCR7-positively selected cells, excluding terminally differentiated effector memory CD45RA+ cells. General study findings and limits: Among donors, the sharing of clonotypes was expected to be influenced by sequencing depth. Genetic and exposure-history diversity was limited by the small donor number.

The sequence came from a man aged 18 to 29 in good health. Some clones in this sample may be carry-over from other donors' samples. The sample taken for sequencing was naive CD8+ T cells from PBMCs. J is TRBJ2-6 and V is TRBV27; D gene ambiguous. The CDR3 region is CASSLQSGANVLTF. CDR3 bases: TGTGCCAGCAGTCTCCAATCCGGGGCCAACGTCCTGACTTTC.